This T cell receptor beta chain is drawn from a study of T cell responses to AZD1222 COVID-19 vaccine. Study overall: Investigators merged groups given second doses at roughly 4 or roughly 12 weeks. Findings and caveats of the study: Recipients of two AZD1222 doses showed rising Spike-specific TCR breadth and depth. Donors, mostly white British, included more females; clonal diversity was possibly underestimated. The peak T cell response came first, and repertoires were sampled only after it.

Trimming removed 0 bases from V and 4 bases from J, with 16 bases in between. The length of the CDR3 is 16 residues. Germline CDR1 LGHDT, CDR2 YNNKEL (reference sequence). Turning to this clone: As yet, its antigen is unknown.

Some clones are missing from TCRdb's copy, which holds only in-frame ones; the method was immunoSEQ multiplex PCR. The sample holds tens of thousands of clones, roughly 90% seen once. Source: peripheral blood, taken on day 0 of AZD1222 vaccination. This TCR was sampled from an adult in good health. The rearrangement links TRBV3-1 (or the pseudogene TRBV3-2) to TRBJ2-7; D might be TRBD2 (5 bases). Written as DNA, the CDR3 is TGTGCCAGCAGCCAAGATAATTTTGGACTCAGATACGAGCAGTACTTC. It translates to CASSQDNFGLRYEQYF.